The rows below give T cell receptor beta chains drawn from one sample of a study of regulatory T cells in long-lasting Graves disease. TCRdb reprocessed the multiplex PCR reads via MiXCR and lists one record per CDR3 protein. This table holds approximately 470,000 distinct CDR3 sequences, about 17% found once. These data were likewise used in another study, on T cells in Graves' hyperthyroidism and ophthalmopathy.

Sequenced here: peripheral blood mononuclear cells (PBMCs), sampled at new diagnosis, from a patient treated with antithyroid drugs. The origin of the receptors is a man aged 35 to 55 with Graves disease. The CDR3 runs from the conserved cysteine through the conserved F or W. The order of the fields is clone size, V gene, J gene, D gene, CDR3 protein, CDR3 DNA. The D gene is left open where the match is weak. Size is stated for part of the rows, as once, few or many counts, or as a class when the clone is expanded.

clone_size: many; v_call: TRBV19; j_call: TRBJ2-2; d_call: .; cdr3_aa: CASSARLGANTGELFF; cdr3_nt: TGTGCCAGTAGTGCCAGACTAGGGGCGAACACCGGGGAGCTGTTTTTT
clone_size: few; v_call: TRBV19; j_call: TRBJ2-7; d_call: TRBD2; cdr3_aa: CASIDLAGSYEQYF; cdr3_nt: TGTGCCAGTATCGACCTAGCGGGATCCTACGAGCAGTACTTC
clone_size: many; v_call: TRBV20-1; j_call: TRBJ2-7; d_call: .; cdr3_aa: CSARGAVKIYEQYF; cdr3_nt: TGCAGTGCTAGGGGAGCGGTTAAAATCTACGAGCAGTACTTC
clone_size: few; v_call: TRBV3-1; j_call: TRBJ2-5; d_call: TRBD2; cdr3_aa: CASSPSSGSQYF; cdr3_nt: TGTGCCAGCAGCCCGTCTAGCGGTAGCCAGTACTTC
clone_size: few; v_call: TRBV9; j_call: TRBJ2-1; d_call: .; cdr3_aa: CASSVSSATGYREQFF; cdr3_nt: TGTGCCAGCAGCGTGAGTTCGGCAACTGGGTACCGTGAGCAGTTCTTC
clone_size: many; v_call: TRBV24-1; j_call: TRBJ2-1; d_call: TRBD2; cdr3_aa: CATSGGGSYNEQFF; cdr3_nt: TGTGCCACCAGTGGGGGGGGGTCCTACAATGAGCAGTTCTTC
clone_size: few; v_call: TRBV7-2; j_call: TRBJ2-5; d_call: TRBD2; cdr3_aa: CASSRKREPSGVETQYF; cdr3_nt: TGTGCCAGCAGCCGCAAGCGGGAGCCCTCGGGGGTAGAGACCCAGTACTTC
clone_size: .; v_call: TRBV12-3/TRBV12-4; j_call: TRBJ2-1; d_call: TRBD2; cdr3_aa: CASTPGTSGRDFYNEQFF; cdr3_nt: TGTGCCAGCACTCCAGGGACTAGCGGGAGGGATTTCTACAATGAGCAGTTCTTC
clone_size: few; v_call: TRBV6-1; j_call: TRBJ1-4; d_call: .; cdr3_aa: CASSPRDYEKLFF; cdr3_nt: TGTGCCAGCAGCCCCAGGGACTATGAAAAACTGTTTTTT
clone_size: .; v_call: TRBV27; j_call: TRBJ2-1; d_call: TRBD1; cdr3_aa: CASSSLTTGTYNEQFF; cdr3_nt: TGTGCCAGCAGTTCACTCACGACAGGGACCTACAATGAGCAGTTCTTC
clone_size: many; v_call: TRBV30; j_call: TRBJ1-4; d_call: .; cdr3_aa: CAWRPGQYEKLFF; cdr3_nt: TGTGCCTGGAGACCGGGCCAGTACGAAAAACTGTTTTTT
clone_size: .; v_call: TRBV7-6; j_call: TRBJ2-7; d_call: TRBD1; cdr3_aa: CASSLGAGGSYKQYF; cdr3_nt: TGTGCCAGCAGCTTAGGTGCAGGGGGTTCCTACAAGCAGTACTTC
clone_size: many; v_call: TRBV2; j_call: TRBJ1-1; d_call: .; cdr3_aa: CASSGGINAFF; cdr3_nt: TGTGCCAGCAGTGGAGGAATAAACGCTTTCTTT
clone_size: many; v_call: TRBV12-3/TRBV12-4; j_call: TRBJ2-1; d_call: .; cdr3_aa: CASTAPGIPGAGKQFF; cdr3_nt: TGTGCCAGTACCGCTCCGGGTATCCCCGGGGCGGGCAAGCAGTTCTTC
clone_size: .; v_call: TRBV6-1; j_call: TRBJ2-7; d_call: .; cdr3_aa: CASSEVRGNPYEQYF; cdr3_nt: TGTGCCAGCAGTGAAGTACGAGGGAACCCCTACGAGCAGTACTTC
clone_size: .; v_call: TRBV20-1; j_call: TRBJ1-2; d_call: .; cdr3_aa: CSARPDSYGYTF; cdr3_nt: TGCAGTGCTAGGCCTGACAGCTATGGCTACACCTTC
clone_size: many; v_call: TRBV11-2; j_call: TRBJ2-7; d_call: .; cdr3_aa: CASREDAPSYEQYF; cdr3_nt: TGTGCCAGCAGAGAGGACGCCCCCTCCTACGAGCAGTACTTC